This TCR beta chain was profiled in a study of tumour-infiltrating T cells in Burkitt lymphoma. On the study more broadly: Overall and progression-free survival were predicted by productive clonality.

Clones were read by immunoSEQ multiplex PCR, and TCRdb kept only the in-frame ones, dropping some. Of approximately 2,500 clones listed, around 86% are singletons. The CDR3 totals 12 residues. The J segment lost 8 bases and the V segment lost 3 bases, leaving 6 bases of the junction unmatched. Per germline, CDR1 SQVTM and CDR2 ANQGSEA. The receptor comes from a human donor with diffuse large B-cell lymphoma. Sequencing was carried out using tumor tissue. V usage is TRBV29-1 and J usage is TRBJ1-2; 7 bases match TRBD1. CDR3 coding DNA: TGCAGCGTTGAGGAGGGGGCGGAAGGCTACACCTTC. Amino acid sequence: CSVEEGAEGYTF.